Presented here are 10 T cell receptor beta chains from one specimen sequenced in a study of CXCR3-negative and CXCR3-positive naive CD8 T cells. The antigens for these receptors are not known. Overall study findings and caveats: The study found more hydrophobic TRB CDR3s in CXCR3-positive naive cells than in CXCR3-negative naive cells.

Libraries of TRB cDNA were made by 5' RACE and carried UMIs. TCRdb re-called the 5' RACE reads and catalogs CDR3 proteins one per entry, DNA excluded. The sample data list several thousand distinct CDR3 sequences. Sequences were obtained from naive CXCR3+ CD8+ T cells from blood. Subset indicated: CD45RO-CCR7+CD27+CD95- naive CD8+ T cells expressing CXCR3 (TNR3+). The receptor set was obtained from a human donor in good health. Some clones in this sample may be carry-over from other donors' samples.

According to its frequency, this clonotype is medium-sized (0.01 to 0.1%). The chain has TRBV20-1 and TRBJ1-1. The CDR3 is made up of 13 amino acids. CDR1 and CDR2 from the germline V gene are DFQATT and SNEGSKA (reference sequence). The CDR3 loop reads CSARGVVFTEAFF.

Considering frequency, this clonotype is medium-sized. The CDR3 loop reads CSAGRTDSYEQYF. This chain links TRBV20-1 with TRBJ2-7. Germline CDR1 reads DFQATT; CDR2 reads SNEGSKA (reference sequence). This CDR3 spans 13 amino acids.

This rearrangement joins TRBV27 to TRBJ2-7; TCRdb indicates TRBD2, and absent DNA this call remains unverified. Germline CDR1 is MNHEY and CDR2 is SMNVEV (reference sequence). The CDR3 has 14 amino acids. This CDR3 reads CASTITSGSYEQYF.

In terms of frequency, this clonotype is medium-sized. The V and J genes are TRBV6-6 and TRBJ1-5. This CDR3 spans 16 amino acids. Germline V gene sequence: CDR1 MNHNY, CDR2 SVGAGI (reference sequence). The CDR3 region is CASSYHPRDSNQPQHF.

This chain connects TRBV29-1 to TRBJ2-7; TCRdb's D call, TRBD1, is unchecked because there is no DNA. Germline assignment: CDR1 SQVTM and CDR2 ANQGSEA. The CDR3 is 12 amino acids. CDR3: CSVDVRGYEQYF.

This clonotype is classed as medium-sized by frequency. The CDR3 loop is CAGAAGNQPQHF. This chain connects TRBV7-9 to TRBJ1-5; with no DNA, the TCRdb D assignment of TRBD1 cannot be verified. CDR3 size: 12 residues. CDR1 and CDR2 (germline): SEHNR, FQNEAQ (reference sequence).

Considering frequency, this clonotype is medium-sized. The genes are TRBV20-1 and TRBJ2-1; TCRdb outputs TRBD2, but without DNA this stays unchecked. CDR3 length equals 14 residues. The V gene's germline CDR1 is DFQATT and CDR2 SNEGSKA (reference sequence). This CDR3 is CSVGPGLVANEQFF.

The chain joins TRBV2 to TRBJ2-1; absent DNA, TCRdb's TRBD1 call cannot be checked. The CDR3 covers 16 residues. Looked up from germline, CDR1 is SNHLY and CDR2 is FYNNEI. The CDR3 loop is CASSEGYGQTYNEQFF.

The rearrangement links TRBV29-1 to TRBJ1-1. This CDR3 has 13 amino acids. Germline V gene data show CDR1 as SQVTM and CDR2 as ANQGSEA. The CDR3 here is CSVVDGMNTEAFF. The entire variable domain, with the rest obtained from reference TRBV29-1 and TRBJ1-1, is as follows: SAVISQKPSRDICQRGTSLTIQCQVDSQVTMMFWYRQQPGQSLTLIATANQGSEATYESGFVIDKFPISRPNLTFSTLTVSNMSPEDSSIYLCSVVDGMNTEAFFGQGTRLTVV.

The chain couples TRBV3-1 to TRBJ1-5; there is no DNA to check the TCRdb D call of TRBD1. The CDR3 runs 18 residues. CDR1 and CDR2 from the germline V gene are LGHDT and YNNKEL (reference sequence). The CDR3 protein is CASSHIRDRAPSNQPQHF.